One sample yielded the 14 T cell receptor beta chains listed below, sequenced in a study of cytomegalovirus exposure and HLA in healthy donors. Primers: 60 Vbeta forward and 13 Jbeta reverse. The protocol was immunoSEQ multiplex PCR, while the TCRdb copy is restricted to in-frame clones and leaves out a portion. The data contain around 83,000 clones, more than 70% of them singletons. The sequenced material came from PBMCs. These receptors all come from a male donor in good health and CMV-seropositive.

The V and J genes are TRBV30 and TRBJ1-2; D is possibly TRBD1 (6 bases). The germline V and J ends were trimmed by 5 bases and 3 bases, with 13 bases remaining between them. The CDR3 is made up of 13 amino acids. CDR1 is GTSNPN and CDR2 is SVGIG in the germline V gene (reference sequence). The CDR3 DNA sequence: TGTGCCTGGGGGGTGCAGGGGCACTATGGCTACACCTTC. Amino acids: CAWGVQGHYGYTF.

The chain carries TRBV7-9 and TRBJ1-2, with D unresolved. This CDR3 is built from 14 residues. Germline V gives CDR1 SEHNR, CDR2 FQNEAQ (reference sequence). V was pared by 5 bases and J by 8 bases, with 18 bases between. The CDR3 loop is CASSNIVTGGGYTF. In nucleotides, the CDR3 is TGTGCCAGCAGCAACATCGTAACGGGAGGAGGCTACACCTTC.

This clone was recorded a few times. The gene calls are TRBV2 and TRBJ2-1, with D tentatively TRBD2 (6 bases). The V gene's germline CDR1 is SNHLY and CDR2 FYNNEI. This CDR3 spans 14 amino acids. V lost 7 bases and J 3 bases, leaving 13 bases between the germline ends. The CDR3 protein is CASIDGTVYNEQFF. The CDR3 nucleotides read TGTGCCAGCATAGATGGGACTGTCTACAATGAGCAGTTCTTC.

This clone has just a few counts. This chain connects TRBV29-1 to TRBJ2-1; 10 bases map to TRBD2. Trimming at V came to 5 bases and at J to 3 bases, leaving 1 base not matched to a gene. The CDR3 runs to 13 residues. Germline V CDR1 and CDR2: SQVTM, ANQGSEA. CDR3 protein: CSVSSGGYNEQFF. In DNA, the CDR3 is TGCAGCGTTTCTAGCGGGGGCTACAATGAGCAGTTCTTC.

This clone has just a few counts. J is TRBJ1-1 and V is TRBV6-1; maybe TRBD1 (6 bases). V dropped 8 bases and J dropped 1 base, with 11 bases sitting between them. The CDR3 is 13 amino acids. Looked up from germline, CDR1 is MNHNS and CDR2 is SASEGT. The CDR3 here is CASYRTENTEAFF. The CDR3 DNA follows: TGTGCCAGCTACCGGACAGAGAACACTGAAGCTTTCTTT.

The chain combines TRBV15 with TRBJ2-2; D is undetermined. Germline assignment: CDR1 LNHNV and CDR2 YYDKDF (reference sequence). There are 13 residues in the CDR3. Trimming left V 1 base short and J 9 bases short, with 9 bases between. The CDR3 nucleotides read TGTGCCACCAGCAGAGTTCCGAGCCGGGAGCTGTTTTTT. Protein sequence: CATSRVPSRELFF.

The CDR3 is CASSRVPGELFF. CDR3 sequence (DNA): TGTGCCAGCAGTAGAGTCCCCGGGGAGCTGTTTTTT. The genes are TRBV6-5 and TRBJ2-2, with no clear D. Trimming stripped 5 bases from V and 6 bases from J, with 7 bases between. CDR1 MNHEY and CDR2 SVGAGI come from the germline V gene. The CDR3 is 12 residues long.

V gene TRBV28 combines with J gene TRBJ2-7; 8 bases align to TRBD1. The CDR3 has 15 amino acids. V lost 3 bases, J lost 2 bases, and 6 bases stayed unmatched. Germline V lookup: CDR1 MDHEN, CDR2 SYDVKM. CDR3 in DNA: TGTGCCAGCAGTTTGTTGGGACAGGAAACCTACGAGCAGTACTTC. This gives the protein CASSLLGQETYEQYF.

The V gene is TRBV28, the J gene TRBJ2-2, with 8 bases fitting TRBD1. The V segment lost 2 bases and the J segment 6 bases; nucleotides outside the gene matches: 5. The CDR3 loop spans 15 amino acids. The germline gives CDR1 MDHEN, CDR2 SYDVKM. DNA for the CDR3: TGTGCCAGCAGTTTACTGGACAGGGTCGCCGGGGAGCTGTTTTTT. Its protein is CASSLLDRVAGELFF.

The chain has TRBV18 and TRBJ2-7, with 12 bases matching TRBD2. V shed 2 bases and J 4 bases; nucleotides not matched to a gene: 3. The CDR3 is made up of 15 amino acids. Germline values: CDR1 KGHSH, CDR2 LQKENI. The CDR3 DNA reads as TGTGCCAGCTCACCATTCGGGACTAGCGGGTACGAGCAGTACTTC. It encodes CASSPFGTSGYEQYF.

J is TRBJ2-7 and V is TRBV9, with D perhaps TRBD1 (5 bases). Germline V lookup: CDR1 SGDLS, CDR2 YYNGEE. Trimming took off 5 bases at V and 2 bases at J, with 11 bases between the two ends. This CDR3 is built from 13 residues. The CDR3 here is CASSHQGTYEQYF. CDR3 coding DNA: TGTGCCAGCAGTCACCAGGGAACCTACGAGCAGTACTTC.

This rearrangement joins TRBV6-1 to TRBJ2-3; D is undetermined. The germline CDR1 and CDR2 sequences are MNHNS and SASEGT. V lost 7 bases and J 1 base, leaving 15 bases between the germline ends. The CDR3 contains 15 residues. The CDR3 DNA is TGTGCCAGCAAGACGGAACGAAGCGGCACAGATACGCAGTATTTT. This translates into CASKTERSGTDTQYF.

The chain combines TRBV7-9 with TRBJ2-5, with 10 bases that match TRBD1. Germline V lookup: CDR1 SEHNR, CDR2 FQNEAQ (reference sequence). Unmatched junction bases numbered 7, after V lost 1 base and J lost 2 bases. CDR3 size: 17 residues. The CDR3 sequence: CASSLGDRTGGQETQYF. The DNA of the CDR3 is TGTGCCAGCAGCTTAGGCGACCGGACAGGGGGTCAAGAGACCCAGTACTTC.

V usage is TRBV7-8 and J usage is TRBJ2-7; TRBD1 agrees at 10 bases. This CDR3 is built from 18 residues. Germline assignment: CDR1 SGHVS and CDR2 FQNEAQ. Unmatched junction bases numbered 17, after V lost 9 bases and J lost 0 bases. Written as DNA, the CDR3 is TGTGCCAGAGAATCCGGGACAGGGGCCTCCTCGAGCTCCTACGAGCAGTACTTC. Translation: CARESGTGASSSSYEQYF.